The present TCR beta chain was sequenced within a study of T cells in localized non-small cell lung cancer. Clones were sequenced by immunoSEQ multiplex PCR, and TCRdb holds only the in-frame ones, with some missing. The sample holds over 20,000 clones, about 86% seen once. Trimming removed 4 bases from V and 8 bases from J, with 11 bases in between. Germline assignment: CDR1 GTSNPN and CDR2 SVGIG (reference sequence). The CDR3 runs 12 residues. V is TRBV30 and J is TRBJ1-4, with D unclear. This clonotype was obtained from a man aged 40-75 years with stage II lung adenocarcinoma. The sample here was PBMCs, taken before any cancer treatment. DNA of the CDR3: TGTGCCTGGACACCGGGGTTAGAAAAACTGTTTTTT. Translating gives CAWTPGLEKLFF.